A selection of T cell receptor beta chains follows, all from one sample in a study of T cell repertoires in cytomegalovirus infection. TCRdb re-derived calls from the reads in MiXCR, one entry per CDR3 protein. This sample has around 740,000 distinct CDR3 sequences; less than 40% occur once, and the top ten carry 2.5% to 3%. The sample was PBMCs. These receptor sequences come from a human donor in good health (CMV status not recorded). Some clones in this sample may be carry-over from other donors' samples. Both conserved end residues are part of each CDR3. A D gene is named only where the DNA matches it firmly. Only part of the rows carry a size: once, few, many, or a class if the clone is expanded.

clone_size: few; j_call: TRBJ2-1; d_call: -; v_call: TRBV27; cdr3_aa: CASGGPWVWGVYEQFF; cdr3_nt: TGTGCCAGCGGGGGACCTTGGGTATGGGGGGTTTATGAGCAGTTCTTC
clone_size: -; j_call: TRBJ2-1; d_call: TRBD2; v_call: TRBV20-1; cdr3_aa: CSARDRSGGPQFF; cdr3_nt: TGCAGTGCTAGAGATCGAAGCGGGGGGCCGCAGTTCTTC
clone_size: -; j_call: TRBJ2-7; d_call: -; v_call: TRBV6-6; cdr3_aa: CASSYNLFGGTKNEQYF; cdr3_nt: TGTGCCAGCAGTTATAATCTTTTCGGGGGAACGAAGAACGAGCAGTACTTC
clone_size: many; j_call: TRBJ2-3; d_call: -; v_call: TRBV7-6; cdr3_aa: CASSRHGRAIGNQGGPSTDTQYF; cdr3_nt: TGTGCCAGCAGCCGACATGGGCGGGCTATCGGAAATCAGGGGGGACCTAGCACAGATACGCAGTATTTT
clone_size: few; j_call: TRBJ2-1; d_call: TRBD2; v_call: TRBV27; cdr3_aa: CASSLSSGRYNEQFF; cdr3_nt: TGTGCCAGCAGTTTGAGTAGCGGGCGCTACAATGAGCAGTTCTTC
clone_size: -; j_call: TRBJ2-2; d_call: TRBD1; v_call: TRBV6-6; cdr3_aa: CASSYFHRTGVPGELFF; cdr3_nt: TGTGCCAGCAGTTACTTTCATCGCACAGGGGTTCCCGGGGAGCTGTTTTTT
clone_size: -; j_call: TRBJ2-5; d_call: TRBD2; v_call: TRBV20-1; cdr3_aa: CSARVSAGGETQYF; cdr3_nt: TGCAGTGCTAGAGTATCAGCGGGAGGAGAGACCCAGTACTTC
clone_size: -; j_call: TRBJ1-4; d_call: -; v_call: TRBV4-1; cdr3_aa: CASSPDGTNEKLFF; cdr3_nt: TGCGCCAGCAGCCCAGACGGAACTAATGAAAAACTGTTTTTT
clone_size: few; j_call: TRBJ1-3; d_call: -; v_call: TRBV12-3/TRBV12-4; cdr3_aa: CASSLGGDTIYF; cdr3_nt: TGTGCCAGCAGTTTAGGCGGAGACACCATATATTTT
clone_size: -; j_call: TRBJ2-1; d_call: TRBD2; v_call: TRBV20-1; cdr3_aa: CSALAGEYNEQFF; cdr3_nt: TGCAGTGCTTTAGCGGGAGAATACAATGAGCAGTTCTTC
clone_size: once; j_call: TRBJ2-3; d_call: -; v_call: TRBV28; cdr3_aa: CANSGPGTDTQYF; cdr3_nt: TGTGCCAACTCGGGGCCCGGCACAGATACGCAGTATTTT
clone_size: -; j_call: TRBJ2-5; d_call: TRBD2; v_call: TRBV11-2; cdr3_aa: CASSTSGRGGETQYF; cdr3_nt: TGTGCCAGCAGCACTAGCGGGAGAGGCGGAGAGACCCAGTACTTC
clone_size: many; j_call: TRBJ2-5; d_call: TRBD2; v_call: TRBV7-2; cdr3_aa: CASSWTSGEETQYF; cdr3_nt: TGTGCCAGCAGCTGGACTAGCGGAGAAGAGACCCAGTACTTC
clone_size: -; j_call: TRBJ1-5; d_call: -; v_call: TRBV28; cdr3_aa: CASTDIGGGNQPQHF; cdr3_nt: TGTGCCAGCACGGACATCGGAGGAGGGAATCAGCCCCAGCATTTT
clone_size: many; j_call: TRBJ2-2; d_call: TRBD2; v_call: TRBV20-1; cdr3_aa: CSAGTSGSSGELFF; cdr3_nt: TGCAGTGCTGGGACTAGCGGGAGTTCCGGGGAGCTGTTTTTT
clone_size: few; j_call: TRBJ2-7; d_call: TRBD1; v_call: TRBV28; cdr3_aa: CASSRPGQGSNEQYF; cdr3_nt: TGTGCCAGCAGTCGCCCGGGACAGGGGTCGAACGAGCAGTACTTC
clone_size: -; j_call: TRBJ1-6; d_call: -; v_call: TRBV7-9; cdr3_aa: CASSFVASDSPLHF; cdr3_nt: TGTGCCAGCAGCTTTGTGGCCTCGGATTCACCCCTCCACTTT
clone_size: -; j_call: TRBJ1-5; d_call: -; v_call: TRBV19; cdr3_aa: CASSLGLWYQPQHF; cdr3_nt: TGTGCCAGTAGTCTCGGTCTCTGGTACCAGCCCCAGCATTTT
clone_size: -; j_call: TRBJ2-1; d_call: TRBD2; v_call: TRBV10-3; cdr3_aa: CAIVSGGGDEQFF; cdr3_nt: TGTGCCATCGTGTCGGGGGGGGGCGATGAGCAGTTCTTC
clone_size: few; j_call: TRBJ2-1; d_call: -; v_call: TRBV30; cdr3_aa: CAWSVSSNEQFF; cdr3_nt: TGTGCCTGGAGTGTCTCCTCCAATGAGCAGTTCTTC
clone_size: few; j_call: TRBJ1-5; d_call: -; v_call: TRBV5-6; cdr3_aa: CASSSGRNNQPQHF; cdr3_nt: TGTGCCAGCAGCTCGGGACGGAACAATCAGCCCCAGCATTTT
clone_size: few; j_call: TRBJ1-3; d_call: -; v_call: TRBV12-3/TRBV12-4; cdr3_aa: CASTFLVRNTIYF; cdr3_nt: TGTGCCAGCACGTTTCTCGTCAGAAACACCATATATTTT
clone_size: few; j_call: TRBJ2-2; d_call: TRBD1; v_call: TRBV7-6; cdr3_aa: CAGGQGADTGELFF; cdr3_nt: TGTGCCGGTGGACAGGGGGCGGACACCGGGGAGCTGTTTTTT
clone_size: -; j_call: TRBJ2-3; d_call: TRBD2; v_call: TRBV12-3/TRBV12-4; cdr3_aa: CASSFEGLAGVDTQSF; cdr3_nt: TGTGCCAGCAGTTTCGAGGGACTAGCGGGTGTAGATACGCAGTCTTTT
clone_size: -; j_call: TRBJ1-5; d_call: TRBD1; v_call: TRBV28; cdr3_aa: CASSLSLRDRAGQPQHF; cdr3_nt: TGTGCCAGCAGTTTATCTCTGCGGGACAGGGCTGGTCAGCCCCAGCATTTT
clone_size: -; j_call: TRBJ2-3; d_call: -; v_call: TRBV7-3; cdr3_aa: CASSSELGPVGTDTQYF; cdr3_nt: TGTGCCAGCAGCTCTGAATTGGGTCCAGTAGGCACAGATACGCAGTATTTT
clone_size: many; j_call: TRBJ1-1; d_call: -; v_call: TRBV7-2; cdr3_aa: CASSPRTREAFF; cdr3_nt: TGTGCCAGCAGCCCCCGGACACGTGAAGCTTTCTTT
clone_size: many; j_call: TRBJ2-3; d_call: -; v_call: TRBV7-2; cdr3_aa: CASSFSPDGGRTDTQYF; cdr3_nt: TGTGCCAGCAGCTTTTCCCCCGATGGAGGGCGCACAGATACGCAGTATTTT
clone_size: few; j_call: TRBJ1-2; d_call: TRBD1; v_call: TRBV28; cdr3_aa: CASSWTGLHYGYTF; cdr3_nt: TGTGCCAGCAGTTGGACAGGGCTGCACTATGGCTACACCTTC
clone_size: -; j_call: TRBJ2-7; d_call: TRBD1; v_call: TRBV6-6; cdr3_aa: CASSYRQGQYEQYF; cdr3_nt: TGTGCCAGCAGTTACCGACAGGGACAATACGAGCAGTACTTC
clone_size: -; j_call: TRBJ2-7; d_call: TRBD2; v_call: TRBV27; cdr3_aa: CASSLRTSGRAYEQYF; cdr3_nt: TGTGCCAGCAGTCTGAGGACTAGCGGGAGGGCCTACGAGCAGTACTTC
clone_size: -; j_call: TRBJ2-2; d_call: TRBD1; v_call: TRBV28; cdr3_aa: CASRQGASGELFF; cdr3_nt: TGTGCCAGTCGACAGGGGGCAAGCGGGGAGCTGTTTTTT
clone_size: few; j_call: TRBJ2-5; d_call: TRBD2; v_call: TRBV29-1; cdr3_aa: CSVRVSGEETQYF; cdr3_nt: TGCAGCGTAAGGGTTAGCGGGGAAGAGACCCAGTACTTC
clone_size: -; j_call: TRBJ1-3; d_call: -; v_call: TRBV4-1; cdr3_aa: CASSQQAGNTIYF; cdr3_nt: TGCGCCAGCAGCCAACAGGCTGGAAACACCATATATTTT
clone_size: few; j_call: TRBJ2-5; d_call: TRBD2; v_call: TRBV7-9; cdr3_aa: CASSLALTSGRSGETQYF; cdr3_nt: TGTGCCAGCAGCTTAGCCCTAACTAGCGGGAGAAGTGGAGAGACCCAGTACTTC
clone_size: -; j_call: TRBJ2-1; d_call: TRBD2; v_call: TRBV19; cdr3_aa: CASSRGLATEQFF; cdr3_nt: TGTGCCAGTAGTAGGGGACTAGCAACTGAGCAGTTCTTC
clone_size: -; j_call: TRBJ1-2; d_call: -; v_call: TRBV2; cdr3_aa: CTGARLSYTF; cdr3_nt: TGTACCGGCGCGAGGTTGAGCTACACCTTC
clone_size: many; j_call: TRBJ1-1; d_call: -; v_call: TRBV7-2; cdr3_aa: CASNTGENTEAFF; cdr3_nt: TGTGCCAGCAATACAGGCGAGAACACTGAAGCTTTCTTT
clone_size: -; j_call: TRBJ1-4; d_call: -; v_call: TRBV10-3; cdr3_aa: CAISESTGASEKLFF; cdr3_nt: TGTGCCATCAGTGAGTCAACGGGGGCAAGTGAAAAACTGTTTTTT
clone_size: many; j_call: TRBJ2-5; d_call: TRBD2; v_call: TRBV7-2; cdr3_aa: CASSLGRTSGRGETQYF; cdr3_nt: TGTGCCAGCAGCTTAGGCCGGACTAGCGGGAGAGGGGAGACCCAGTACTTC
clone_size: few; j_call: TRBJ2-7; d_call: TRBD1; v_call: TRBV18; cdr3_aa: CASSPPSGQGPYEQYF; cdr3_nt: TGTGCCAGCTCACCACCGTCGGGACAGGGACCCTACGAGCAGTACTTC
clone_size: many; j_call: TRBJ1-1; d_call: -; v_call: TRBV7-6; cdr3_aa: CASSPSGTTEAFF; cdr3_nt: TGTGCCAGCAGCCCGTCAGGTACCACTGAAGCTTTCTTT
clone_size: -; j_call: TRBJ2-5; d_call: -; v_call: TRBV15; cdr3_aa: CATSPSGRVAETQYF; cdr3_nt: TGTGCCACCAGCCCCTCCGGCCGGGTGGCGGAGACCCAGTACTTC
clone_size: many; j_call: TRBJ2-3; d_call: TRBD1; v_call: TRBV7-8; cdr3_aa: CASSDRVTDTQYF; cdr3_nt: TGTGCCAGCAGCGACAGGGTCACAGATACGCAGTATTTT
clone_size: many; j_call: TRBJ2-3; d_call: -; v_call: TRBV7-8; cdr3_aa: CASSSSGRNGRTDTQYF; cdr3_nt: TGTGCCAGCAGCTCTAGTGGGAGGAACGGTAGAACAGATACGCAGTATTTT
clone_size: -; j_call: TRBJ1-5; d_call: -; v_call: TRBV28; cdr3_aa: CASRGTHNQPQHF; cdr3_nt: TGTGCCAGCAGGGGGACGCACAATCAGCCCCAGCATTTT
clone_size: many; j_call: TRBJ2-7; d_call: -; v_call: TRBV12-3/TRBV12-4; cdr3_aa: CASSSHRTANRVRPNYEQYF; cdr3_nt: TGTGCCAGCAGTTCCCACCGGACGGCTAATCGGGTGCGGCCGAACTACGAGCAGTACTTC
clone_size: -; j_call: TRBJ1-2; d_call: TRBD1; v_call: TRBV5-6; cdr3_aa: CASSLPRDRKGYTF; cdr3_nt: TGTGCCAGCAGCTTGCCAAGGGACAGGAAGGGCTACACCTTC
clone_size: few; j_call: TRBJ2-5; d_call: -; v_call: TRBV7-2; cdr3_aa: CASSSNSGTQYF; cdr3_nt: TGTGCCAGCAGCTCGAATTCGGGGACCCAGTACTTC
clone_size: few; j_call: TRBJ2-5; d_call: TRBD1; v_call: TRBV28; cdr3_aa: CASSSMDRVQETQYF; cdr3_nt: TGTGCCAGCAGTTCAATGGACAGGGTACAAGAGACCCAGTACTTC
clone_size: -; j_call: TRBJ1-3; d_call: -; v_call: TRBV6-5; cdr3_aa: CASSYSRGSSGNTIYF; cdr3_nt: TGTGCCAGCAGTTACTCGAGGGGAAGCTCTGGAAACACCATATATTTT
clone_size: -; j_call: TRBJ1-6; d_call: -; v_call: TRBV12-3/TRBV12-4; cdr3_aa: CASSLIGEGSPLHF; cdr3_nt: TGTGCCAGCAGTTTAATCGGGGAAGGATCACCCCTCCACTTT
clone_size: -; j_call: TRBJ2-2; d_call: -; v_call: TRBV9; cdr3_aa: CASSVPHGELFF; cdr3_nt: TGTGCCAGCAGCGTACCCCATGGGGAGCTGTTTTTT
clone_size: -; j_call: TRBJ1-1; d_call: -; v_call: TRBV2; cdr3_aa: CASSGDTNTEAFF; cdr3_nt: TGTGCCAGCAGTGGGGACACGAACACTGAAGCTTTCTTT
clone_size: -; j_call: TRBJ2-3; d_call: TRBD1; v_call: TRBV27; cdr3_aa: CASGPDRGAGTDTQYF; cdr3_nt: TGTGCCAGCGGACCCGACAGGGGAGCTGGCACAGATACGCAGTATTTT
clone_size: many; j_call: TRBJ1-1; d_call: -; v_call: TRBV28; cdr3_aa: CASRLNTEAFF; cdr3_nt: TGTGCCAGCAGGCTAAACACTGAAGCTTTCTTT
clone_size: -; j_call: TRBJ2-2; d_call: -; v_call: TRBV2; cdr3_aa: CASSDPGTGDTGELFF; cdr3_nt: TGTGCCAGCAGTGATCCCGGGACGGGAGACACCGGGGAGCTGTTTTTT